The 21 T cell receptor beta chains listed next were all sequenced from one sample in a study of chronic HIV infection and antiretroviral therapy. A single record per CDR3 protein comes from TCRdb applying MiXCR to the 5' RACE reads. The sample yields under 55,000 distinct CDR3 sequences, about 18% seen once. Sequencing was done on a sample of peripheral blood. The receptors were sampled from an adult who had HIV and had not received antiretroviral therapy, or was an uninfected healthy control (not recorded which).

This clonotype showed up just a few times. This chain connects TRBV28 to TRBJ1-2; D is unclear. CDR3 length: 11 residues. The germline gives CDR1 MDHEN, CDR2 SYDVKM. Trimming shortened V by 3 bases and J by 5 bases, and 4 bases separated the two germline ends. The CDR3 DNA follows: TGTGCCAGCAGTTTGAAGTATGGCTACACCTTC. This translates into CASSLKYGYTF.

The gene calls are TRBV28 and TRBJ1-5, with TRBD1 identical over 11 bases. The CDR3 loop spans 19 amino acids. Germline V gene data show CDR1 as MDHEN and CDR2 as SYDVKM. V lost 4 bases, J lost 1 base, and 12 bases stayed unmatched. CDR3: CASSSPGQGVGVSNQPQHF. The CDR3 DNA reads as TGTGCCAGCAGTTCCCCGGGACAGGGGGTGGGCGTGAGCAATCAGCCCCAGCATTTT. Combining the CDR3 with reference TRBV28 and TRBJ1-5 gives the whole variable domain DVKVTQSSRYLVKRTGEKVFLECVQDMDHENMFWYRQDPGLGLRLIYFSYDVKMKEKGDIPEGYSVSREKKERFSLILESASTNQTSMYLCASSSPGQGVGVSNQPQHFGDGTRLSIL.

The gene calls are TRBV29-1 and TRBJ2-2; 7 nucleotides line up with TRBD2. The ends lost 4 bases at V and 6 bases at J; junction bases unmatched: 8. The germline V gene has CDR1 SQVTM and CDR2 ANQGSEA. The length of the CDR3 is 14 residues. The CDR3 sequence is CSVGEAGAAGELFF. As DNA, the CDR3 is TGCAGCGTTGGGGAGGCGGGAGCAGCCGGGGAGCTGTTTTTT.

The V and J genes are TRBV4-1 and TRBJ2-3; D is unresolved. The CDR3 contains 15 residues. Germline V gene lookup returns CDR1 MGHRA and CDR2 YSYEKL. V was cut by 3 bases and J by 1 base, with 11 bases left in between. The CDR3 region is CASSHPSQGTDTQYF. The CDR3 nucleotides are TGCGCCAGCAGCCACCCGAGTCAGGGCACAGATACGCAGTATTTT.

This clonotype was detected a few times. The chain is built from TRBV27 and TRBJ1-3; no reliable D call. V lost 5 bases to trimming and J lost 3 bases, with 2 bases between them. The CDR3 contains 11 residues. The germline gives CDR1 MNHEY, CDR2 SMNVEV (reference sequence). The CDR3 DNA follows: TGTGCCAGCAGTCTTGGAAACACCATATATTTT. Translated: CASSLGNTIYF.

V and J are TRBV28 and TRBJ1-6; possible D gene TRBD1, 6 bases. V dropped 2 bases and J dropped 5 bases, with 7 bases sitting between them. The CDR3 extends over 14 amino acids. Germline-derived CDR1 and CDR2 are MDHEN and SYDVKM. CDR3 loop: CASSLTGNNSPLHF. In DNA form, the CDR3 reads TGTGCCAGCAGTTTAACAGGGAATAATTCACCCCTCCACTTT.

This clonotype is a singleton in its sample. V usage is TRBV10-1 and J usage is TRBJ2-5; D is unresolved. The CDR3 sequence is 13 residues long. Trimming took 3 bases from V and 4 from J, leaving 9 bases between them. CDR1 and CDR2 (germline): WNHNN, SYGVQD (reference sequence). CDR3 DNA: TGCGCCAGCAGTGATTCCCTACTAGAGACCCAGTACTTC. It translates to CASSDSLLETQYF.

The rearrangement uses TRBV25-1 and TRBJ2-2; D tentatively fits TRBD1 or TRBD2 (5 bases each). This CDR3 has 16 residues. Trimming removed 3 bases from V and 6 bases from J, with 17 bases in between. Germline V gene lookup returns CDR1 MGHDK and CDR2 SYGVNS. In nucleotides, the CDR3 is TGTGCCAGCAGTGATCAGGAGCGTTGGGGGTCCGGGGAGCTGTTTTTT. Its translation: CASSDQERWGSGELFF.

The genes are TRBV10-3 and TRBJ1-1; the D gene is possibly TRBD1 (6 bases). The germline V and J ends were trimmed by 11 bases and 5 bases, with 18 bases remaining between them. Germline V gene sequence: CDR1 ENHRY, CDR2 SYGVKD. This CDR3 has 13 amino acids. Here the CDR3 reads CAVAGATGTEAFF. CDR3 sequence (DNA): TGTGCCGTAGCCGGGGCCACAGGGACTGAAGCTTTCTTT.

Only a few counts were recorded for this clonotype. The chain links TRBV10-3 to TRBJ1-1; no definite D call. CDR1 is ENHRY and CDR2 is SYGVKD in the germline V gene. This CDR3 contains 14 residues. Deletions cut 0 bases from V and 3 bases from J, with 8 bases between. CDR3 nucleotide sequence: TGTGCCATCAGTGAGTCGAGTCTGGACACTGAAGCTTTCTTT. It yields the protein CAISESSLDTEAFF.

The chain has TRBV9 and TRBJ2-3, with 7 bases fitting TRBD1. The ends lost 4 bases at V and 2 bases at J; junction bases unmatched: 7. Germline values: CDR1 SGDLS, CDR2 YYNGEE. CDR3 length equals 15 residues. CDR3: CASSPRDRDTDTQYF. CDR3 nucleotides: TGTGCCAGCAGCCCCCGGGACAGAGACACAGATACGCAGTATTTT.

This clonotype was seen a few times. V usage is TRBV28 and J usage is TRBJ2-5; D not resolved. The CDR3 contains 13 residues. Trimming took off 5 bases at V and 2 bases at J, with 9 bases between the two ends. CDR1 MDHEN and CDR2 SYDVKM come from the germline V gene. This chain's CDR3 is CASSTGPQETQYF. The CDR3, as DNA: TGTGCCAGCAGTACCGGGCCTCAAGAGACCCAGTACTTC.

This sequence joins TRBV28 and TRBJ1-2; the D gene is possibly TRBD1 (5 bases). CDR3 length: 15 residues. The germline CDR1 and CDR2 sequences are MDHEN and SYDVKM. Trimming took off 7 bases at V and 4 bases at J, with 19 bases between the two ends. The CDR3 DNA reads as TGTGCCAGCAACCAGAGACAGCCACGAAGCTATGGCTACACCTTC. Protein sequence: CASNQRQPRSYGYTF.

This clonotype occurred a few times. The chain couples TRBV29-1 to TRBJ1-6; D perhaps matches TRBD1 (5 bases). Germline-derived CDR1 and CDR2 are SQVTM and ANQGSEA. V was trimmed by 6 bases and J by 5 bases, leaving 11 bases between them. The CDR3 spans 13 residues. As DNA, the CDR3 is TGCAGCGTCGGGACGGCAGATAATTCACCCCTCCACTTT. Amino acid sequence: CSVGTADNSPLHF.

A few counts support this clonotype. The chain has TRBV9 and TRBJ2-1; D remains unclear. The CDR3 runs to 18 residues. V shed 4 bases and J shed 0 bases, with 20 bases lying between them. Germline V gene sequence: CDR1 SGDLS, CDR2 YYNGEE. CDR3 in DNA: TGTGCCAGCAGCTCCCCACCCCGTGGCGAGAGCTCCTACAATGAGCAGTTCTTC. Its translation is CASSSPPRGESSYNEQFF.

This clonotype showed up just a few times. V and J are TRBV10-3 and TRBJ1-5, with D possibly matching TRBD1 (6 bases). Germline assignment: CDR1 ENHRY and CDR2 SYGVKD. V shed 2 bases and J shed 3 bases, with 11 bases lying between them. This CDR3 has 15 residues. CDR3 nucleotides: TGTGCCATCAGTGAGCGGGGGCAAACCAATCAGCCCCAGCATTTT. It encodes CAISERGQTNQPQHF.

This chain links TRBV9 with TRBJ2-2; 11 positions match TRBD2. This CDR3 has 19 residues. With V trimmed by 4 bases and J by 4 bases, 15 bases remained unmatched. From germline, CDR1 is SGDLS and CDR2 YYNGEE. Here the CDR3 DNA reads TGTGCCAGCAGCTCCCGGACTAGCGGGCCCCTACAGGGCACCGGGGAGCTGTTTTTT. This encodes CASSSRTSGPLQGTGELFF.

At least ten counts were recorded for this clonotype. The chain carries TRBV7-9 and TRBJ1-2; no clear D. V lost 5 bases and J 2 bases, leaving 12 bases between the germline ends. Germline-derived CDR1 and CDR2 are SEHNR and FQNEAQ (reference sequence). This CDR3 comprises 14 residues. This CDR3 reads CASSLRNGNYGYTF. In DNA form, the CDR3 reads TGTGCCAGCAGCCTGCGGAACGGAAACTATGGCTACACCTTC.

Ten or more counts support this clonotype. The V and J genes are TRBV4-2 and TRBJ1-1; no reliable D call. Trimming shortened V by 4 bases and J by 3 bases, and 18 bases separated the two germline ends. Germline lookup yields CDR1 LGHNA and CDR2 YNFKEQ. The CDR3 is 16 residues long. In DNA form, the CDR3 reads TGTGCCAGCAGCCCCTTGACCGGACGAGGAGACACTGAAGCTTTCTTT. Encoded protein: CASSPLTGRGDTEAFF.

The chain recombines TRBV30 with TRBJ1-4; perhaps TRBD1 as D (5 bases). The CDR3 covers 16 residues. Trimming removed 4 bases from V and 2 bases from J, with 17 bases in between. In germline, CDR1 is GTSNPN, CDR2 SVGIG (reference sequence). The CDR3 coding sequence is TGTGCCTGGAACGTCAGGGAATCATCGACTAATGAAAAACTGTTTTTT. Its protein is CAWNVRESSTNEKLFF.

This clonotype was detected a few times. The chain is built from TRBV10-3 and TRBJ2-1; a possible D gene is TRBD2 (6 bases). Per the germline V gene, CDR1 is ENHRY and CDR2 is SYGVKD. V was clipped by 6 bases and J by 7 bases, with 13 bases between them. The CDR3 spans 13 residues. The CDR3 DNA reads TGTGCCATCAGGGTTGGAGGGAGAAATGAGCAGTTCTTC. Its translation: CAIRVGGRNEQFF.